Listed below are T cell receptor beta chains from one sample, sequenced in a study of cytomegalovirus exposure and HLA in healthy donors. Data came from immunoSEQ multiplex PCR; TCRdb stores just in-frame clones and leaves some out. The table lists 280,000 or so clones, 70% to 90% of them singletons. Source material: PBMCs. These receptors were collected from a woman between 18 and 30 years old in good health and CMV-seronegative. CDR3s include the opening cysteine and the closing phenylalanine or tryptophan. The D gene is left open where the match is weak. Rows give clone size only sometimes, using once, few, many, or a class for an expanded clone.

D: TRBD2
length: 12
size: NA
V: TRBV9
J: TRBJ2-7
DNA: TGTGCCAGCGGGAGGGCCGACTACGAGCAGTACTTC
CDR3: CASGRADYEQYF

D: TRBD1
length: 13
size: NA
V: TRBV10-3
J: TRBJ1-4
DNA: TGTGCCATCAGTGGGACAGGTCTTGAAAAACTGTTTTTT
CDR3: CAISGTGLEKLFF

D: NA
length: 15
size: once
V: TRBV28
J: TRBJ2-7
DNA: TGTGCCAGCATCAAGGGGCAGGGAAGGGCCTACGAGCAGTACTTC
CDR3: CASIKGQGRAYEQYF

D: NA
length: 11
size: once
V: TRBV5-1
J: TRBJ2-7
DNA: TGCGCCAGCAGTAATACCTACGAGCAGTACTTC
CDR3: CASSNTYEQYF

D: NA
length: 13
size: NA
V: TRBV6-1
J: TRBJ2-7
DNA: TGTGCCAGCAGTGAATTGGCTGGGAGCGAGCAGTACTTC
CDR3: CASSELAGSEQYF

D: TRBD2
length: 15
size: NA
V: TRBV19
J: TRBJ2-7
DNA: TGTGCCAGTAGTATATATCCTAGCGGGACCCACGAGCAGTACTTC
CDR3: CASSIYPSGTHEQYF

D: TRBD1
length: 16
size: NA
V: TRBV6-1
J: TRBJ2-5
DNA: TGTGCCAGCAGTGATTTTGGGACAGGGGCTGTGGAGACCCAGTACTTC
CDR3: CASSDFGTGAVETQYF

D: NA
length: 14
size: NA
V: TRBV7-2
J: TRBJ1-5
DNA: TGTGCCAGCAGCCGAAAGGCGGGGGGGTACCCCCAGCATTTT
CDR3: CASSRKAGGYPQHF

D: NA
length: 14
size: NA
V: TRBV15
J: TRBJ1-5
DNA: TGTGCCACCGCAAGGCAGGGTTCGAATCAGCCCCAGCATTTT
CDR3: CATARQGSNQPQHF

D: NA
length: 14
size: NA
V: TRBV9
J: TRBJ1-4
DNA: TGTGCCAGCAGCGAGGATGGCGGTAATGAAAAACTGTTTTTT
CDR3: CASSEDGGNEKLFF

D: NA
length: 17
size: NA
V: TRBV28
J: TRBJ1-2
DNA: TGTGCCAGCCTTAATAGGGGGTCGCACAACGCTCCCTATGGCTACACCTTC
CDR3: CASLNRGSHNAPYGYTF

D: NA
length: 14
size: NA
V: TRBV7-2
J: TRBJ1-4
DNA: TGTGCCAGCAGCCCCCCTGGTAGAAGTGAAAAACTGTTTTTT
CDR3: CASSPPGRSEKLFF

D: TRBD1
length: 16
size: NA
V: TRBV27
J: TRBJ1-5
DNA: TGTGCCAGCAGCCCCCGGGGGACAGGGGGTTATCAGCCCCAGCATTTT
CDR3: CASSPRGTGGYQPQHF

D: TRBD2
length: 16
size: NA
V: TRBV7-2
J: TRBJ2-2
DNA: TGTGCCAGCAGCTCACTAGCGGGAGTCGGCACCGGGGAGCTGTTTTTT
CDR3: CASSSLAGVGTGELFF

D: NA
length: 14
size: NA
V: TRBV18
J: TRBJ1-1
DNA: TGTGCCAGCTCACCCGCCATCGGGAACACTGAAGCTTTCTTT
CDR3: CASSPAIGNTEAFF

D: TRBD1
length: 13
size: NA
V: TRBV30
J: TRBJ2-3
DNA: TGTGCCTGGAGTACAGGGGGCGCAGATACGCAGTATTTT
CDR3: CAWSTGGADTQYF

D: NA
length: 12
size: NA
V: TRBV12-5
J: TRBJ2-2
DNA: TGTGCTAGTGGTCCGGGGGCCGGGGAGCTGTTTTTT
CDR3: CASGPGAGELFF

D: NA
length: 15
size: NA
V: TRBV5-6
J: TRBJ1-6
DNA: TGTGCCAGCAGCTTGGCAGGCTTTTATAATTCACCCCTCCACTTT
CDR3: CASSLAGFYNSPLHF

D: TRBD2
length: 16
size: once
V: TRBV5-1
J: TRBJ2-3
DNA: TGCGCCAGCAGCTTCTCCGGGACTAGCGGGTTGGATACGCAGTATTTT
CDR3: CASSFSGTSGLDTQYF

D: TRBD2
length: 13
size: NA
V: TRBV10-1
J: TRBJ2-7
DNA: TGCGCCAGCAGTGCCCTAGCGGGCTACGAGCAGTACTTC
CDR3: CASSALAGYEQYF

D: NA
length: 13
size: NA
V: TRBV28
J: TRBJ1-1
DNA: TGTGCCAGCAGTTCCAACATGAACACTGAAGCTTTCTTT
CDR3: CASSSNMNTEAFF

D: TRBD1
length: 15
size: NA
V: TRBV9
J: TRBJ2-3
DNA: TGTGCCAGCAGCGTGGACAGGGGGGCGCCAGATACGCAGTATTTT
CDR3: CASSVDRGAPDTQYF

D: NA
length: 14
size: NA
V: TRBV13
J: TRBJ2-5
DNA: TGTGCCAGCAGTTCCCGGGACATTCAAGAGACCCAGTACTTC
CDR3: CASSSRDIQETQYF

D: NA
length: 19
size: NA
V: TRBV7-2
J: TRBJ2-1
DNA: TGTGCCAGCAGCTTAGCTGGGTCCGGGACTTTCGACTCCTACAATGAGCAGTTCTTC
CDR3: CASSLAGSGTFDSYNEQFF

D: TRBD2
length: 12
size: NA
V: TRBV5-4
J: TRBJ2-1
DNA: TGTGCCAGCAGCTTGCCGGGGGGTGAGCAGTTCTTC
CDR3: CASSLPGGEQFF

D: TRBD2
length: 17
size: NA
V: TRBV2
J: TRBJ2-2
DNA: TGTGCCAGCAGTGAATGGGCTAGCGGAGTGAACACCGGGGAGCTGTTTTTT
CDR3: CASSEWASGVNTGELFF

D: NA
length: 17
size: NA
V: TRBV5-1
J: TRBJ2-6
DNA: TGCGCCAGCAGCTATTACCGGGACAACTCTGGGGCCAACGTCCTGACTTTC
CDR3: CASSYYRDNSGANVLTF

D: TRBD1
length: 14
size: NA
V: TRBV6-6
J: TRBJ1-5
DNA: TGTGCCAGCAGTCCCGTGGGACAGATTCAGCCCCAGCATTTT
CDR3: CASSPVGQIQPQHF

D: TRBD1
length: 16
size: NA
V: TRBV27
J: TRBJ1-1
DNA: TGTGCCAGCAGCACGGACAGGGGAAGGGTCAACACTGAAGCTTTCTTT
CDR3: CASSTDRGRVNTEAFF

D: NA
length: 15
size: NA
V: TRBV19
J: TRBJ2-2
DNA: TGTGCCAGTAGCCTCCCCGGGACAACAGCCGGGGAGCTGTTTTTT
CDR3: CASSLPGTTAGELFF

D: NA
length: 15
size: NA
V: TRBV6-6
J: TRBJ1-5
DNA: TGTGCCAGCAGTTACACCACAGGGTTAGATCAGCCCCAGCATTTT
CDR3: CASSYTTGLDQPQHF